Listed below are T cell receptor beta chains from one sample, sequenced in a study of vaccination and CD4 T cells after COVID-19. TCRdb reanalysed the PCR reads using MiXCR and keeps one entry per CDR3 protein. Of several thousand distinct CDR3 sequences detected, 55% to 70% appear once; the ten largest clones hold approximately 6.8%. For these receptors, no antigen is known. Material: CD4+ T cells from blood, cultured in vitro. The receptors derive from a human donor who had recovered from COVID-19. The CDR3 runs from the conserved cysteine through the conserved F or W. The D gene is left open where the match is weak. The size field is filled for only some rows; it gives once, few, many or a size class.

15,TRBD1,TRBJ1-2,-,TRBV5-4,TGTGCCAGCAGCTTTGGACAGCGTACAGGGGGCGGCTACACCTTC,CASSFGQRTGGGYTF
12,-,TRBJ2-5,-,TRBV20-1,TGCAGTGCTAGGGGAGCGGGCGAGACCCAGTACTTC,CSARGAGETQYF
11,-,TRBJ2-7,-,TRBV27,TGTGCCAGTATCGGGCACTACGAGCAGTACTTC,CASIGHYEQYF
12,-,TRBJ1-2,few,TRBV6-2/TRBV6-3,TGTGCCAGCAGTTACTCTTACTATGGCTACACCTTC,CASSYSYYGYTF
13,TRBD1,TRBJ2-5,-,TRBV20-1,TGCAGTGCTGCCGGGACAGGGTTAGAGACCCAGTACTTC,CSAAGTGLETQYF
15,TRBD1,TRBJ2-7,-,TRBV27,TGTGCCAGCACCTTACTGATGGGACAGGGATACGAGCAGTACTTC,CASTLLMGQGYEQYF
11,-,TRBJ2-1,-,TRBV20-1,TGCAGTGCCGCTTCGAGGGCAGGGGAGCTCTTC,CSAASRAGELF
14,-,TRBJ1-5,medium-sized,TRBV12-3/TRBV12-4,TGTGCCAGCAGTTTAGGGGGGGGCAATCAGCCCCAGCATTTT,CASSLGGGNQPQHF
15,TRBD2,TRBJ2-7,-,TRBV14,TGTGCCAGCAGCCAGGGAGCGGGGGCTCTCTACGAGCAGTACTTC,CASSQGAGALYEQYF
11,-,TRBJ1-2,few,TRBV24-1,TGTGCCACCAGTGATCTCAAGGGCTACACCTTC,CATSDLKGYTF
16,TRBD1,TRBJ1-2,medium-sized,TRBV20-1,TGCAGTGCTAGAAGGAAGCCGGGACAGGGAAACTATGGCTACACCTTC,CSARRKPGQGNYGYTF
15,-,TRBJ1-1,-,TRBV20-1,TGCAGTGCTAGAGATCAAGGGGACGGACGGTTAGGAGCTTTCTTT,CSARDQGDGRLGAFF
16,-,TRBJ1-2,-,TRBV4-3,TGCGCCAGCAGCCAAGGATTAGGGGGGTTCAACTATGGCTACACCTTC,CASSQGLGGFNYGYTF
14,-,TRBJ1-1,-,TRBV6-1,TGTGCCAGCAGTGTCACAGGGTTGCGGACTGAAGCTTTCTTT,CASSVTGLRTEAFF
14,-,TRBJ1-2,medium-sized,TRBV10-3,TGTGCCATCAGTATGACGGAAGCTAACTATGGCTACACCTTC,CAISMTEANYGYTF
13,-,TRBJ1-2,-,TRBV30,TGTGCCTATTACACAGGGCTAGACTATGGCTACACCTTC,CAYYTGLDYGYTF
13,-,TRBJ1-5,-,TRBV28,TGTGCCAGCAGGCTGGGGTTCAATCAGCCCCAGCATTTT,CASRLGFNQPQHF
14,TRBD1,TRBJ1-1,few,TRBV20-1,TGCAGTGCTAGGCAGACAGGGGGAGGGACTGAAGCTTTCTTT,CSARQTGGGTEAFF
15,-,TRBJ1-5,few,TRBV19,TGTGCCAGCCGGAATTACTACAGGGATCATCAGCCCCAGCATTTT,CASRNYYRDHQPQHF
15,TRBD1,TRBJ1-6,-,TRBV20-1,TGCAGTGCGCCGGACAGGGGTTTGACTAATTCACCCCTCCACTTT,CSAPDRGLTNSPLHF
15,-,TRBJ1-2,-,TRBV19,TGTGCCAGTAGTCCTCCTACAGGGTGGGTCGATGGCTACACCTTC,CASSPPTGWVDGYTF
12,-,TRBJ2-1,-,TRBV6-5,TGTGCCAGCAGTTACGAGAACAATGAGCAGTTCTTC,CASSYENNEQFF
15,-,TRBJ1-1,-,TRBV7-2,TGTGCCAGCAGCTTAGGGGGGACAATGAACACTGAAGCTTTCTTT,CASSLGGTMNTEAFF
14,-,TRBJ2-3,-,TRBV20-1,TGCAGTGCTACCACTAGTGCCGGAGGGGGGGCGCAGTATTTT,CSATTSAGGGAQYF
12,-,TRBJ2-7,once,TRBV5-6,TGTGCCAGCAGCCTCAACCTCTACGAGCAGTACTTC,CASSLNLYEQYF
12,-,TRBJ1-2,-,TRBV6-2/TRBV6-3,TGTGCCTCCAGACAGTCACTCTATGGCTACACCTTC,CASRQSLYGYTF
15,-,TRBJ1-5,few,TRBV2,TGTGCCAGCAGTGAAGGTCCGGGGGCCAATCAGCCCCAGCATTTT,CASSEGPGANQPQHF
11,-,TRBJ1-2,few,TRBV6-1,TGTGCCAGCAAGGAAGATTATGGCTACACCTTC,CASKEDYGYTF
12,TRBD1,TRBJ1-1,few,TRBV10-1,TGCGCCAGCAGTGCGGGACAGGGTGATGCTTTCTTT,CASSAGQGDAFF
12,-,TRBJ2-7,few,TRBV20-1,TGCAGTGCTGGGGACGGTCCGGCCGAGCAGTACTTC,CSAGDGPAEQYF
11,-,TRBJ1-4,few,TRBV20-1,TGCAGTGCTGCGGAGGGTGAAAAACTGTTTTTT,CSAAEGEKLFF
11,-,TRBJ1-5,-,TRBV6-1,TGTGCCAGCAATCAGTACCAGCCCCAGCATTTT,CASNQYQPQHF
12,TRBD1,TRBJ1-1,once,TRBV30,TGTGCCTGGAGTGCGAGGGGGCGTGAAGCTTTCTTT,CAWSARGREAFF
18,TRBD1,TRBJ1-2,-,TRBV6-5,TGTGCCAGCAGTTACATTTCGGGACAGGGTTCTGTCAACTATGGCTACACCTTC,CASSYISGQGSVNYGYTF
14,-,TRBJ2-3,-,TRBV20-1,TGCAGCGTTTGGATGAGGGGGGAAGCAGATACGCAGTATTTT,CSVWMRGEADTQYF
12,TRBD1,TRBJ2-4,few,TRBV2,TGTGCCAGCAGTGTACAGGGGGACATTCAGTACTTC,CASSVQGDIQYF
13,-,TRBJ1-6,few,TRBV27,TGTGCCAGCCGGGGGCTCTATAATTCACCCCTCCACTTT,CASRGLYNSPLHF
13,-,TRBJ1-6,-,TRBV6-4,TGTGCCAGCAGTGTTGAGGGGAATTCACCCCTCCACTTT,CASSVEGNSPLHF
14,-,TRBJ2-2,-,TRBV5-1,TGCGCCAGCAGCTTGGCTCTGAACACCGGGGAGCTGTTTTTT,CASSLALNTGELFF
15,TRBD1,TRBJ1-6,-,TRBV7-2,TGTGCCAGCAGCTTAGGGCAGGGGGCGGGTTCACCCCTCCACTTT,CASSLGQGAGSPLHF
13,TRBD1,TRBJ1-2,few,TRBV7-9,TGTGCCAGCAGCTTAGGACAGGGTGATGGCTACACCTTC,CASSLGQGDGYTF
13,-,TRBJ1-5,-,TRBV4-1,TGCGCCAGCAGCCAACAGAGCAATCAGCCCCAGCATTTT,CASSQQSNQPQHF
11,-,TRBJ1-1,-,TRBV29-1,TGCAGCGCTGGGATGAACACTGAAGCTTTCTTT,CSAGMNTEAFF
16,-,TRBJ2-7,few,TRBV12-3/TRBV12-4,TGTGCCAGCAGCCCGGGGACGGGACCATGGGGCCACGAGCAGTACTTC,CASSPGTGPWGHEQYF
13,-,TRBJ1-1,-,TRBV27,TGTGTCAGCAGTTTCCGCGGTTTCGGTGAAGCTTTCTTT,CVSSFRGFGEAFF
16,TRBD1,TRBJ1-6,-,TRBV27,TGTGCCAGCAGTTTACGGGCGGGACAGGGAAATTCACCCCTCCACTTT,CASSLRAGQGNSPLHF
18,TRBD1,TRBJ2-6,-,TRBV20-1,TGCAGTGCTAGAGGGACCGACAGGGTAGGATCTGGGGCCAACGTCCTGACTTTC,CSARGTDRVGSGANVLTF
16,-,TRBJ1-3,-,TRBV20-1,TGCAGTGCAACTACAGGGACGATGAACTCTGGAAACACCATATATTTT,CSATTGTMNSGNTIYF